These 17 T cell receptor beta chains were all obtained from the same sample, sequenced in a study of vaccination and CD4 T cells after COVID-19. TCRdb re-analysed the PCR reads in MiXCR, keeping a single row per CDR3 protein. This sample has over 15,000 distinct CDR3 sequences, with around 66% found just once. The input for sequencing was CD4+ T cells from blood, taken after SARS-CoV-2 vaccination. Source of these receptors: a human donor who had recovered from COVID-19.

The CDR3 DNA follows: TGTGCCAGCAGTGCTTCCGGAGCTTGGCGGGAGGTTGGCCATACGCAGTATTTT. This gives the protein CASSASGAWREVGHTQYF. This chain uses TRBV6-1 with TRBJ2-3; TRBD2 agrees at 8 bases. The CDR3 has 18 residues. The V segment lost 4 bases and the J segment 7 bases; nucleotides outside the gene matches: 19. Germline values: CDR1 MNHNS, CDR2 SASEGT.

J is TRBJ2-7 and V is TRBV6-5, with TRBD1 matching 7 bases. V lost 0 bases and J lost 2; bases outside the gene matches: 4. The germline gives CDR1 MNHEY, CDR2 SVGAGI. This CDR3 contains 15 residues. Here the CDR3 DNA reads TGTGCCAGCAGTTACTCGTGGGGACAGACCTACGAGCAGTACTTC. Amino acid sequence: CASSYSWGQTYEQYF.

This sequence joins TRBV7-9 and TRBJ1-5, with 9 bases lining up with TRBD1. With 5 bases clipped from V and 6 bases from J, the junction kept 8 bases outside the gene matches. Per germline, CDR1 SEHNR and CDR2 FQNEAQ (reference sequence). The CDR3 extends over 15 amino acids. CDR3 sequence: CASSHTGGGGQPQHF. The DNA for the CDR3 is TGTGCCAGCAGCCATACAGGGGGCGGAGGTCAGCCCCAGCATTTT.

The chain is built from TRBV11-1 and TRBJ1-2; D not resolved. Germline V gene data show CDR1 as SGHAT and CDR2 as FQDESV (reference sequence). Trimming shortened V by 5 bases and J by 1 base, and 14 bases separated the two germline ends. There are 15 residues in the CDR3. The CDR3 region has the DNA TGTGCCAGCAGCCCCGCCGCAGGCGATAACTATGGCTACACCTTC. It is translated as CASSPAAGDNYGYTF.

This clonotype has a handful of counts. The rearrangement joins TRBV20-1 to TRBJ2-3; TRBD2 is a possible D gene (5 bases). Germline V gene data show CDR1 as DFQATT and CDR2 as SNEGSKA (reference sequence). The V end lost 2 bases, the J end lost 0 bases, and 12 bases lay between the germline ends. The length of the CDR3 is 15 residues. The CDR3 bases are TGCAGTGCTAGATGGACTGAGTTTAGCACAGATACGCAGTATTTT. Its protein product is CSARWTEFSTDTQYF.

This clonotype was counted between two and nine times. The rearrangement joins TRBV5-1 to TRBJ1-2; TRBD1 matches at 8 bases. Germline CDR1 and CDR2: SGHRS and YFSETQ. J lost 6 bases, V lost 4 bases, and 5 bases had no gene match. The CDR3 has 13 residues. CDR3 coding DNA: TGCGCCAGCAGCGGTCAGGGGGCCCATGGCTACACCTTC. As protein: CASSGQGAHGYTF.

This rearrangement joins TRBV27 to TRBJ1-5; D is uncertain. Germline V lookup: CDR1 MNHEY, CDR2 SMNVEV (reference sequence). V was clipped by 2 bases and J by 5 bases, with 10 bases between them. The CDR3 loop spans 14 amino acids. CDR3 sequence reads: CASSLKARDQPQHF. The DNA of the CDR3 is TGTGCCAGCAGTTTAAAGGCGAGGGATCAGCCCCAGCATTTT.

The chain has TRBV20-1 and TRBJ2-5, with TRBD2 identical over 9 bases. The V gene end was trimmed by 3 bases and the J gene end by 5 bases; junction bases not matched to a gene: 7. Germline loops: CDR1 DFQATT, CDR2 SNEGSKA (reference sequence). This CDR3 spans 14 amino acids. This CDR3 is CSASSAGGLETQYF. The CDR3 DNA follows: TGCAGTGCTAGTTCGGCGGGAGGGTTGGAGACCCAGTACTTC.

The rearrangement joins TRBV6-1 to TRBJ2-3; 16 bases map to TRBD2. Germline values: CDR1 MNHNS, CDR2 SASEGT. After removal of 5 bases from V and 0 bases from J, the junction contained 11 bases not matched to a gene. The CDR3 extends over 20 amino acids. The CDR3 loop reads CASSPNTGTSGRASTDTQYF. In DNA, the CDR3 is TGTGCCAGCAGTCCAAACACCGGGACTAGCGGGAGGGCTAGCACAGATACGCAGTATTTT.

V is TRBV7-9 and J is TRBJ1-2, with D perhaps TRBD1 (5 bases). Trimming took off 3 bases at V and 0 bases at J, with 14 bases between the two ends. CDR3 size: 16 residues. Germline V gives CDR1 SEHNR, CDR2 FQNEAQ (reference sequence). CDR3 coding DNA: TGTGCCAGCAGCTTTCGCCAGGGTGGTACTAACTATGGCTACACCTTC. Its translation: CASSFRQGGTNYGYTF.

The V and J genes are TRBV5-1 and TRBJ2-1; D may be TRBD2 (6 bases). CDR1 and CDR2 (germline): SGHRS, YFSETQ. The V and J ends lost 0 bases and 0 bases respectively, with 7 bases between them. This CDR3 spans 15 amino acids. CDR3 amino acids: CASSLGAGSYNEQFF. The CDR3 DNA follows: TGCGCCAGCAGCTTGGGAGCGGGCTCCTACAATGAGCAGTTCTTC.

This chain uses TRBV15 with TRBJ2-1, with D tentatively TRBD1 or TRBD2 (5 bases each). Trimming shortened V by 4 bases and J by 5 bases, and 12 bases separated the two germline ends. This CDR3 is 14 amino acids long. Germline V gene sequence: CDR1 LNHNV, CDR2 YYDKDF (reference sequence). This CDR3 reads CATSKGTVNNEQFF. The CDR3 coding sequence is TGTGCCACCAGCAAAGGGACCGTCAACAATGAGCAGTTCTTC.

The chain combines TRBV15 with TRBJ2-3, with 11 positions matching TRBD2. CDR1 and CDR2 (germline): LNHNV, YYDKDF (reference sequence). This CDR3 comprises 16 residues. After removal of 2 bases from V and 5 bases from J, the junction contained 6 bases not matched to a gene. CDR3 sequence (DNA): TGTGCCACCAGCAGATTAGCGGGAGGGCGGAGAGATACGCAGTATTTT. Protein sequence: CATSRLAGGRRDTQYF.

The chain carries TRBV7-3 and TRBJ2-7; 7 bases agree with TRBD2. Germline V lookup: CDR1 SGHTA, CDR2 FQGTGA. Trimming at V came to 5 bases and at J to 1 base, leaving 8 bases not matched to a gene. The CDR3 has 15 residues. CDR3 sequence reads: CASSPGEAGSYEQYF. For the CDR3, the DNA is TGTGCCAGCAGCCCCGGGGAAGCGGGATCCTACGAGCAGTACTTC.

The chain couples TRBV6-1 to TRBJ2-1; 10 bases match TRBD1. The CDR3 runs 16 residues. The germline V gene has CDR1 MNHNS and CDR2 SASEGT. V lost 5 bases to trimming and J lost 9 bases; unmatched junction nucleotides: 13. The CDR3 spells CASSTRWTGGGGEQFF. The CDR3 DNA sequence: TGTGCCAGCAGTACACGTTGGACAGGGGGAGGAGGTGAGCAGTTCTTC.

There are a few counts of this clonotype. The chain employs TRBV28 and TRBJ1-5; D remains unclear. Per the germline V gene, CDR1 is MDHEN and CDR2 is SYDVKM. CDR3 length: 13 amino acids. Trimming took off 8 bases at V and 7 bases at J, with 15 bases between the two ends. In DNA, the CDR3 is TGTGCCAGCCCACGGGCTTTGGAGCAGCCCCAGCATTTT. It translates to CASPRALEQPQHF. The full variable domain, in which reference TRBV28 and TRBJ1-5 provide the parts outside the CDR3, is DVKVTQSSRYLVKRTGEKVFLECVQDMDHENMFWYRQDPGLGLRLIYFSYDVKMKEKGDIPEGYSVSREKKERFSLILESASTNQTSMYLCASPRALEQPQHFGDGTRLSIL.

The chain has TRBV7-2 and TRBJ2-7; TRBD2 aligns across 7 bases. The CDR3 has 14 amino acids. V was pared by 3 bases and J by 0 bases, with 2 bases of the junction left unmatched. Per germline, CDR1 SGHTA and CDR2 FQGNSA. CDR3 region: CASSFRTSSYEQYF. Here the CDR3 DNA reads TGTGCCAGCAGCTTCCGGACTAGCTCCTACGAGCAGTACTTC.